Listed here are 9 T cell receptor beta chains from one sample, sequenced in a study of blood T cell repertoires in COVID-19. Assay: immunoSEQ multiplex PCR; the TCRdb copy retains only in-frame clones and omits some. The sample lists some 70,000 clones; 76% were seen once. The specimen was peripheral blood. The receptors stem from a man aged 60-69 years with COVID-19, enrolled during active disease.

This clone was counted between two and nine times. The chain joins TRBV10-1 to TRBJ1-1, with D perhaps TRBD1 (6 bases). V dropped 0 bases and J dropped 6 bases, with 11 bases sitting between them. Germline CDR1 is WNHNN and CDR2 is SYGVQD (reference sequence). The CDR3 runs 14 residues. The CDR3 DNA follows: TGCGCCAGCAGTGAGTCGGGACACGGTCCTGAAGCTTTCTTT. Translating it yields CASSESGHGPEAFF.

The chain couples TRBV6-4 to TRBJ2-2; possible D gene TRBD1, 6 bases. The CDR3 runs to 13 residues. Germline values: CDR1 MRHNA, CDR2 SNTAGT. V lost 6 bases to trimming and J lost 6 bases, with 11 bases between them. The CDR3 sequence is CASRETGSGELFF. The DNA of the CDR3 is TGTGCCAGCAGAGAAACAGGGTCCGGGGAGCTGTTTTTT.

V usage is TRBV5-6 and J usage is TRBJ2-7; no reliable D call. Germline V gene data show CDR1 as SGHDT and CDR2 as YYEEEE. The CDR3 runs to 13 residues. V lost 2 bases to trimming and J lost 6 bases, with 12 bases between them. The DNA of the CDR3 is TGTGCCAGCAGCTTAAACCGATGGAGCGAGCAGTACTTC. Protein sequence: CASSLNRWSEQYF.

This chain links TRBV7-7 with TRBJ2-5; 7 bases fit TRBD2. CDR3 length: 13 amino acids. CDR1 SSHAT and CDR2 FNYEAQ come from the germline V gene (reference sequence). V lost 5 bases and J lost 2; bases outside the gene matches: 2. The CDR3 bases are TGTGCCAGCAGCCTGGGACTACAAGAGACCCAGTACTTC. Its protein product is CASSLGLQETQYF. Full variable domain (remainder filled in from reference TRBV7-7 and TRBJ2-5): GAGVSQSPRYKVTKRGQDVTLRCDPISSHATLYWYQQALGQGPEFLTYFNYEAQPDKSGLPSDRFSAERPEGSISTLTIQRTEQRDSAMYRCASSLGLQETQYFGPGTRLLVL.

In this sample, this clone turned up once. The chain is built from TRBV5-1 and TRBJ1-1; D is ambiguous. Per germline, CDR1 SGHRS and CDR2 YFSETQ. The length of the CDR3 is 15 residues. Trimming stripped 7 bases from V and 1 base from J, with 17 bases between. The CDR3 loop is CASVDTRVSNTEAFF. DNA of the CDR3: TGCGCCAGCGTAGATACCCGGGTTTCGAACACTGAAGCTTTCTTT.

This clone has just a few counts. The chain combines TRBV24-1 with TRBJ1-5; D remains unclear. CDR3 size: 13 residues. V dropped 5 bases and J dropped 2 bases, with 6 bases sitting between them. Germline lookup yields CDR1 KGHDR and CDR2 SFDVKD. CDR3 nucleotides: TGTGCCACCAGTGGAGCGGGCAATCAGCCCCAGCATTTT. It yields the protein CATSGAGNQPQHF.

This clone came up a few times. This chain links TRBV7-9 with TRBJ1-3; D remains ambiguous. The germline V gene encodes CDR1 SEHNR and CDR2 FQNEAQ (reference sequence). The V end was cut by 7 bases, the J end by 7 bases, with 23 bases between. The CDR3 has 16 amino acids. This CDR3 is CASTLSRLSGVNTIYF. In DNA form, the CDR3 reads TGTGCCAGCACCCTCAGCAGGCTCTCCGGCGTTAACACCATATATTTT. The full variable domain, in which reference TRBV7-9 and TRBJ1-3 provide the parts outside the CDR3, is DTGVSQNPRHKITKRGQNVTFRCDPISEHNRLYWYRQTLGQGPEFLTYFQNEAQLEKSRLLSDRFSAERPKGSFSTLEIQRTEQGDSAMYLCASTLSRLSGVNTIYFGEGSWLTVV.

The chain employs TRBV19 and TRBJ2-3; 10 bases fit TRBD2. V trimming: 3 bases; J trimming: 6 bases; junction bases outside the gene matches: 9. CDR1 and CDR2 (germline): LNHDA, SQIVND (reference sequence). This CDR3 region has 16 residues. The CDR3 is CASSISAGGPSDTQYF. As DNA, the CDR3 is TGTGCCAGTAGTATCTCAGCGGGAGGGCCATCGGATACGCAGTATTTT.

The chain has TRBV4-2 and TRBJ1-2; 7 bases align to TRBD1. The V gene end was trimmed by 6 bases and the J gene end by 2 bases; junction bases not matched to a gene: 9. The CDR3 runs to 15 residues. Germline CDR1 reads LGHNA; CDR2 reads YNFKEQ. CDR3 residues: CASRRGQDYNYGYTF. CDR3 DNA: TGTGCCAGCAGAAGAGGACAGGATTACAACTATGGCTACACCTTC.